A single sample gave rise to the 30 T cell receptor beta chains below, sequenced in a study of blood T cell repertoires in COVID-19. Sequenced by immunoSEQ multiplex PCR; TCRdb stores in-frame clones only, minus some. The sample comprises a few hundred thousand clones, approximately 89% of which are singletons, and approximately 1.6% rests with the top ten. The material sequenced was peripheral blood. The source is a woman in her twenties or thirties with COVID-19, enrolled during active disease.

This rearrangement joins TRBV5-1 to TRBJ1-1; a possible D gene is TRBD1 (5 bases). CDR3 size: 15 residues. V was clipped by 4 bases and J by 0 bases, with 13 bases between them. Germline lookup yields CDR1 SGHRS and CDR2 YFSETQ. CDR3 sequence: CASSPGRVMNTEAFF. The DNA of the CDR3 is TGCGCCAGCAGCCCCGGCAGGGTAATGAACACTGAAGCTTTCTTT.

This rearrangement joins TRBV5-1 to TRBJ2-2; maybe TRBD2 (5 bases). V shed 7 bases and J shed 9 bases, with 10 bases lying between them. CDR1 and CDR2 (germline): SGHRS, YFSETQ. CDR3 size: 11 residues. The CDR3 sequence: CASGRGWELFF. The CDR3 nucleotides read TGCGCCAGCGGTCGCGGGTGGGAGCTGTTTTTT.

J is TRBJ2-7 and V is TRBV4-1; the match to TRBD1 covers 11 bases. J was trimmed by 4 bases and V by 0 bases; bases with no gene match: 2. This CDR3 is built from 15 residues. In germline, CDR1 is MGHRA, CDR2 YSYEKL. The CDR3 protein is CASSQEGTGGYEQYF. CDR3 in DNA: TGCGCCAGCAGCCAAGAGGGGACAGGGGGATACGAGCAGTACTTC.

The chain couples TRBV7-9 to TRBJ2-5; maybe TRBD2 (5 bases). The CDR3 is 13 amino acids. Germline V gene lookup returns CDR1 SEHNR and CDR2 FQNEAQ (reference sequence). Trimming took 2 bases from V and 1 from J, leaving 5 bases between them. The CDR3 loop is CASSLRGQETQYF. For the CDR3, the DNA is TGTGCCAGCAGCTTACGGGGCCAAGAGACCCAGTACTTC.

The chain couples TRBV19 to TRBJ1-2; possible D gene TRBD1, 6 bases. The germline V and J ends were trimmed by 3 bases and 4 bases, with 12 bases remaining between them. The CDR3 is made up of 14 amino acids. The germline gives CDR1 LNHDA, CDR2 SQIVND (reference sequence). The CDR3 spells CASSIGQHSYGYTF. In nucleotides, the CDR3 is TGTGCCAGTAGTATTGGACAGCACTCCTATGGCTACACCTTC.

V is TRBV27 and J is TRBJ1-5; TRBD1 aligns across 10 bases. The CDR3 spans 15 residues. V lost 1 base and J lost 5; bases outside the gene matches: 2. Looked up from germline, CDR1 is MNHEY and CDR2 is SMNVEV (reference sequence). CDR3 coding DNA: TGTGCCAGCAGTTTATATGGGACAGGGGATCAGCCCCAGCATTTT. This translates into CASSLYGTGDQPQHF.

The chain joins TRBV27 to TRBJ1-6, with a tentative D call TRBD1 (5 bases). Deletions cut 6 bases from V and 5 bases from J, with 11 bases between. Germline V gene data show CDR1 as MNHEY and CDR2 as SMNVEV (reference sequence). The CDR3 loop spans 14 amino acids. CDR3 DNA: TGTGCCAGCAGCATAGGGGTACATAATTCACCCCTCCACTTT. This sequence encodes CASSIGVHNSPLHF.

The chain couples TRBV2 to TRBJ2-3; D gene uncertain. The CDR3 spans 13 residues. Germline values: CDR1 SNHLY, CDR2 FYNNEI. V lost 6 bases, J lost 6 bases, and 13 bases lay in between. The CDR3 nucleotides are TGTGCCAGCAGACTGACTCTTCAGGATACGCAGTATTTT. Amino acid sequence: CASRLTLQDTQYF.

This chain uses TRBV2 with TRBJ1-1; D is undetermined. CDR1 SNHLY and CDR2 FYNNEI come from the germline V gene. V was trimmed by 6 bases and J by 2 bases, leaving 10 bases between them. CDR3 length: 13 amino acids. The CDR3 sequence: CASSVDINTEAFF. DNA of the CDR3: TGTGCCAGCAGCGTAGACATAAACACTGAAGCTTTCTTT.

The chain has TRBV28 and TRBJ2-1; 9 bases map to TRBD2. Germline V gene data show CDR1 as MDHEN and CDR2 as SYDVKM. V dropped 3 bases and J dropped 8; count of bases not matched to a gene: 11. This CDR3 is built from 16 residues. The CDR3 nucleotides are TGTGCCAGCAGTTTTATCCCGGCTAGCGGGGAATATGAGCAGTTCTTC. Translation: CASSFIPASGEYEQFF.

The chain employs TRBV7-9 and TRBJ2-3; possibly TRBD2 for D (5 bases). With 5 bases removed from V and 8 bases from J, the gap between germline ends came to 8 bases. The length of the CDR3 is 11 residues. The V gene's germline CDR1 is SEHNR and CDR2 FQNEAQ (reference sequence). In DNA form, the CDR3 reads TGTGCCAGCAGCCCCCGGGGTACGCAGTATTTT. It translates to CASSPRGTQYF.

The chain couples TRBV2 to TRBJ2-1; D might be TRBD2 (6 bases). The CDR3 consists of 13 residues. The germline V gene has CDR1 SNHLY and CDR2 FYNNEI. The V gene lost 7 bases and the J gene lost 6 bases, with 13 bases spanning the gap. The CDR3: CASTQDGGNEQFF. In DNA form, the CDR3 reads TGTGCCAGCACCCAGGACGGGGGCAATGAGCAGTTCTTC.

The rearrangement links TRBV5-4 to TRBJ2-1; tentatively, D is TRBD1 (6 bases). V was pared by 0 bases and J by 6 bases, with 13 bases between. The CDR3 is made up of 15 amino acids. Germline CDR1 SGHNT, CDR2 YYREEE (reference sequence). The CDR3 sequence: CASSLGGPNTNEQFF. The CDR3 DNA sequence: TGTGCCAGCAGCTTGGGGGGGCCAAATACCAATGAGCAGTTCTTC.

In DNA form, the CDR3 reads TGTGCCAGCTCACAGGTCCAGGGTCGTCAGCCCCAGCATTTT. Translation: CASSQVQGRQPQHF. The chain has TRBV18 and TRBJ1-5; a possible D gene is TRBD1 (5 bases). The CDR3 extends over 14 amino acids. V lost 4 bases and J 6 bases, leaving 13 bases between the germline ends. CDR1 and CDR2 (germline): KGHSH, LQKENI.

The chain is built from TRBV6-5 and TRBJ1-1; TRBD1 agrees at 10 bases. Germline V gene sequence: CDR1 MNHEY, CDR2 SVGAGI. The CDR3 has 15 residues. J gave up 7 bases and V 7 bases, and 12 bases lay outside the gene matches. This CDR3 reads CASTGRQGARIEAFF. DNA of the CDR3: TGTGCCAGCACCGGAAGACAGGGGGCTAGGATTGAAGCTTTCTTT.

V usage is TRBV20-1 and J usage is TRBJ1-1; the D gene is possibly TRBD1 (6 bases). Germline V CDR1 and CDR2: DFQATT, SNEGSKA (reference sequence). The germline V and J ends were trimmed by 3 bases and 5 bases, with 13 bases remaining between them. This CDR3 is built from 13 residues. The CDR3: CSASTGWRTEAFF. In DNA, the CDR3 is TGCAGTGCTAGTACAGGGTGGAGGACTGAAGCTTTCTTT.

V and J are TRBV6-6 and TRBJ1-1; TRBD1 might be the D (5 bases). Germline V gene lookup returns CDR1 MNHNY and CDR2 SVGAGI (reference sequence). V gave up 3 bases and J gave up 2 bases, with 7 bases separating them. The CDR3 has 13 amino acids. The CDR3 region is CASSYDRNTEAFF. The CDR3 bases are TGTGCCAGCAGTTATGACAGAAACACTGAAGCTTTCTTT.

Notes on this clone: Other DNA variants within this sample encode the same CDR3. The V call is TRBV6-1, the J call TRBJ1-3; D is undetermined. The germline V and J ends were trimmed by 3 bases and 0 bases, with 6 bases remaining between them. Germline CDR1 MNHNS, CDR2 SASEGT. The CDR3 is 14 amino acids. CDR3 bases: TGTGCCAGCAGTGAGGTTAGCTCTGGAAACACCATATATTTT. Amino acid sequence: CASSEVSSGNTIYF.

This rearrangement joins TRBV5-6 to TRBJ2-2; 8 bases are a match to TRBD2. CDR1 SGHDT and CDR2 YYEEEE come from the germline V gene. The ends lost 2 bases at V and 0 bases at J; junction bases unmatched: 6. CDR3 length equals 17 residues. CDR3: CASSLGRGAANTGELFF. The CDR3 DNA is TGTGCCAGCAGCTTAGGGCGGGGGGCCGCGAACACCGGGGAGCTGTTTTTT. Using reference TRBV5-6 and TRBJ2-2 for the parts outside the CDR3, the full variable domain is DAGVTQSPTHLIKTRGQQVTLRCSPKSGHDTVSWYQQALGQGPQFIFQYYEEEERQRGNFPDRFSGHQFPNYSSELNVNALLLGDSALYLCASSLGRGAANTGELFFGEGSRLTVL.

V and J are TRBV10-3 and TRBJ2-3; D ambiguous. This CDR3 has 11 amino acids. Germline assignment: CDR1 ENHRY and CDR2 SYGVKD. Trimming cost V 5 bases and J 4 bases, with 4 bases left between them. The CDR3 region has the DNA TGTGCCATCAGTTTCGCAGATACGCAGTATTTT. This translates into CAISFADTQYF.

J is TRBJ2-1 and V is TRBV7-8; TRBD2 matches 15 bases. V lost 2 bases to trimming and J lost 0 bases; unmatched junction nucleotides: 2. The CDR3 sequence is 18 residues long. Per the germline V gene, CDR1 is SGHVS and CDR2 is FQNEAQ. CDR3 bases: TGTGCCAGCAGCTTACAGGGACTAGCGGGGGGCTCCTACAATGAGCAGTTCTTC. Translating gives CASSLQGLAGGSYNEQFF.

The chain uses TRBV6-5 and TRBJ1-1; 7 bases map to TRBD1. The CDR3 is made up of 14 amino acids. Trimming removed 2 bases from V and 4 bases from J; junction bases left unmatched: 4. Germline loops: CDR1 MNHEY, CDR2 SVGAGI. CDR3 in amino acids: CASSYHQGGTEAFF. The DNA of the CDR3 is TGTGCCAGCAGTTACCATCAGGGGGGCACTGAAGCTTTCTTT.

The V gene is TRBV5-1, the J gene TRBJ2-1; 7 bases fit TRBD2. The CDR3 consists of 19 residues. Germline CDR1 is SGHRS and CDR2 is YFSETQ. V lost 0 bases, J lost 3 bases, and 15 bases stayed unmatched. Here the CDR3 reads CASSLVGGGTTSYYNEQFF. For the CDR3, the DNA is TGCGCCAGCAGCTTGGTGGGCGGCGGGACGACTAGCTACTACAATGAGCAGTTCTTC.

The genes are TRBV19 and TRBJ1-2; D ambiguous. Germline V CDR1 and CDR2: LNHDA, SQIVND (reference sequence). The V end lost 6 bases, the J end lost 8 bases, and 13 bases lay between the germline ends. There are 12 residues in the CDR3. CDR3 in amino acids: CASRNNFSGYTF. The CDR3 DNA reads as TGTGCCAGTAGGAATAACTTCTCGGGCTACACCTTC.

The rearrangement joins TRBV6-2 or TRBV6-3 to TRBJ1-5; perhaps TRBD1 as D (6 bases). Germline V gene lookup returns CDR1 MNHEY and CDR2 SVGEGT. The V and J ends lost 4 bases and 7 bases respectively, with 14 bases between them. The CDR3 is made up of 14 amino acids. The CDR3 DNA follows: TGTGCCAGCAGTTTCACAGGGATTGGACAGCCCCAGCATTTT. Protein sequence: CASSFTGIGQPQHF.

The rearrangement uses TRBV6-5 and TRBJ1-1; perhaps TRBD1 as D (6 bases). The CDR3 contains 14 residues. Trimming took off 11 bases at V and 0 bases at J, with 16 bases between the two ends. Germline CDR1 MNHEY, CDR2 SVGAGI. Here the CDR3 DNA reads TGTGCCGCGGCCCAGGGGACGGTGAACACTGAAGCTTTCTTT. It specifies CAAAQGTVNTEAFF.

The chain combines TRBV27 with TRBJ1-1; possibly TRBD1 for D (5 bases). V lost 5 bases, J lost 9 bases, and 10 bases lay in between. The CDR3 has 11 residues. Germline CDR1 MNHEY, CDR2 SMNVEV (reference sequence). CDR3 bases: TGTGCCAGCAGTGGGGGGGATAAAGCTTTCTTT. Translated: CASSGGDKAFF.

The chain links TRBV15 to TRBJ1-5; D is uncertain. The V gene's germline CDR1 is LNHNV and CDR2 YYDKDF (reference sequence). Trimming took off 2 bases at V and 5 bases at J, with 7 bases between the two ends. CDR3 size: 13 residues. The CDR3 protein is CATSRRSDQPQHF. The CDR3, as DNA: TGTGCCACCAGCAGAAGATCGGATCAGCCCCAGCATTTT.

The rearrangement joins TRBV11-3 to TRBJ2-1; 7 nucleotides line up with TRBD1. From germline, CDR1 is SGHNT and CDR2 YENEEA. The V gene end was trimmed by 4 bases and the J gene end by 6 bases; junction bases not matched to a gene: 3. There are 13 residues in the CDR3. The CDR3 protein is CASSYGTANEQFF. The CDR3, as DNA: TGTGCCAGCAGCTACGGGACAGCCAATGAGCAGTTCTTC.

This rearrangement joins TRBV21-1 to TRBJ1-5; no check of the table's D call, TRBD1, against the DNA was made. TRBV21-1 constitutes a pseudogene. The CDR3 consists of 13 residues. The CDR3 region is CASTTGCGQPQHF. The DNA of the CDR3 is TGTGCCAGCACCACAGGGTGCGGTCAGCCCCAGCATTTT.